This entry lists 21 T cell receptor beta chains sequenced from one sample in a study of a mutant IDH1 vaccine in newly diagnosed glioma. Time point noted: baseline, week 1 (first vaccination visit). Regarding treatment: pre-vaccination baseline after standard-of-care therapy. Sequenced by immunoSEQ multiplex PCR; TCRdb stores in-frame clones only, minus some. The table shows some 19,000 clones, with approximately 86% occurring only once. The specimen comprised PBMCs, sampled from a glioma patient treated with radiotherapy, temozolomide or both. The receptors come from a man aged 35-49 years with glioma.

This sequence joins TRBV6-5 and TRBJ1-5; the D gene is possibly TRBD1 (5 bases). The germline V gene encodes CDR1 MNHEY and CDR2 SVGAGI. V lost 5 bases to trimming and J lost 5 bases, with 16 bases between them. The CDR3 contains 15 residues. CDR3 protein: CASSPIDRDDQPQHF. The CDR3 DNA sequence: TGTGCCAGCAGTCCCATAGACAGAGACGATCAGCCCCAGCATTTT.

This clone was found a few times. The chain links TRBV30 to TRBJ1-5, with TRBD1 matching over 9 bases. J lost 7 bases, V lost 0 bases, and 7 bases had no gene match. The CDR3 consists of 15 residues. Germline CDR1 GTSNPN, CDR2 SVGIG (reference sequence). The CDR3 is CAWSVPGTGSQPQHF. The CDR3 DNA is TGTGCCTGGAGTGTACCAGGGACAGGGAGCCAGCCCCAGCATTTT.

The J gene is TRBJ1-1, the V gene TRBV5-1; possible D gene TRBD1, 5 bases. Germline V CDR1 and CDR2: SGHRS, YFSETQ. The V end lost 2 bases, the J end lost 4 bases, and 12 bases lay between the germline ends. The CDR3 has 14 residues. This CDR3 reads CASSLNRGGTEAFF. CDR3 coding DNA: TGCGCCAGCAGCTTAAATAGGGGAGGCACTGAAGCTTTCTTT.

J is TRBJ2-1 and V is TRBV19; 8 nucleotides line up with TRBD2. Trimming took 5 bases from V and 8 from J; bases not matched to a gene: 23. This CDR3 spans 19 amino acids. CDR1 and CDR2 from the germline V gene are LNHDA and SQIVND (reference sequence). CDR3 region: CASSPGGLFSGGRRHEQFF. CDR3 sequence (DNA): TGTGCCAGTAGTCCCGGAGGTCTTTTCAGCGGGGGTCGCCGCCATGAGCAGTTCTTC.

This chain links TRBV5-4 with TRBJ1-5; 7 bases align to TRBD1. The germline CDR1 and CDR2 sequences are SGHNT and YYREEE (reference sequence). The CDR3 spans 14 residues. Trimming took 4 bases from V and 3 from J; bases not matched to a gene: 4. CDR3 residues: CASSIQGINQPQHF. The CDR3 DNA sequence: TGTGCCAGCAGCATACAGGGGATCAATCAGCCCCAGCATTTT. The full variable domain, in which reference TRBV5-4 and TRBJ1-5 provide the parts outside the CDR3, is ETGVTQSPTHLIKTRGQQVTLRCSSQSGHNTVSWYQQALGQGPQFIFQYYREEENGRGNFPPRFSGLQFPNYSSELNVNALELDDSALYLCASSIQGINQPQHFGDGTRLSIL.

The chain joins TRBV30 to TRBJ1-2; D remains unclear. The CDR3 is made up of 11 amino acids. Germline CDR1 GTSNPN, CDR2 SVGIG (reference sequence). Deletions cut 8 bases from V and 3 bases from J, with 10 bases between. The CDR3 loop reads CARLTDYGYTF. The CDR3 DNA reads TGTGCCAGGTTAACGGACTATGGCTACACCTTC.

This clone showed up just once. This rearrangement joins TRBV29-1 to TRBJ2-3, with no clear D. The CDR3 extends over 11 amino acids. Germline lookup yields CDR1 SQVTM and CDR2 ANQGSEA. Trimming shortened V by 3 bases and J by 5 bases, and 6 bases separated the two germline ends. In DNA form, the CDR3 reads TGCAGCGTTGAGTCAGGAGATACGCAGTATTTT. Its protein is CSVESGDTQYF.

V is TRBV25-1 and J is TRBJ2-7, with D uncertain. V lost 3 bases and J lost 0, with 6 bases in between. CDR3 length: 13 residues. Per the germline V gene, CDR1 is MGHDK and CDR2 is SYGVNS. The chain's CDR3 is CASSEYFSYEQYF. DNA of the CDR3: TGTGCCAGCAGTGAGTACTTCTCCTACGAGCAGTACTTC.

This sequence joins TRBV9 and TRBJ2-7; 8 bases match TRBD2. V lost 4 bases and J lost 3; bases outside the gene matches: 15. The germline V gene has CDR1 SGDLS and CDR2 YYNGEE. This CDR3 region has 17 residues. The CDR3 reads CASSPDWGSGTLYEQYF. CDR3 bases: TGTGCCAGCAGCCCTGATTGGGGTAGCGGGACCCTCTACGAGCAGTACTTC.

The CDR3 DNA follows: TGTGCCAGCGGGGCTAGCGGGGGTATCAATGAGCAGTTCTTC. Amino acids: CASGASGGINEQFF. The chain uses TRBV7-2 and TRBJ2-1; 10 positions match TRBD2. Germline-derived CDR1 and CDR2 are SGHTA and FQGNSA. There are 14 residues in the CDR3. V lost 8 bases and J lost 6; bases outside the gene matches: 7.

The chain employs TRBV30 and TRBJ1-6; TRBD1 is a possible D gene (6 bases). Germline loops: CDR1 GTSNPN, CDR2 SVGIG (reference sequence). Trimming took 8 bases from V and 8 from J, leaving 16 bases between them. There are 13 residues in the CDR3. The CDR3 is CAASGDIDSPLHF. DNA for the CDR3: TGTGCCGCGTCCGGGGACATAGATTCACCCCTCCACTTT.

This chain uses TRBV7-9 with TRBJ2-5; D remains ambiguous. The ends were cut back, 1 base at V and 4 bases at J, with 10 bases in the middle. This CDR3 is built from 14 residues. The germline gives CDR1 SEHNR, CDR2 FQNEAQ (reference sequence). The CDR3 coding sequence is TGTGCCAGCAGCTTAGTGGGGTCCCGAGAGACCCAGTACTTC. Translating gives CASSLVGSRETQYF.

A single count supports this clone. V is TRBV2 and J is TRBJ2-7; 9 bases agree with TRBD1. V was clipped by 6 bases and J by 3 bases; unmatched bases: 3. The V gene's germline CDR1 is SNHLY and CDR2 FYNNEI. The CDR3 is 13 residues long. The CDR3 reads CASRGTGHYEQYV. CDR3 nucleotide sequence: TGTGCCAGCAGAGGGACAGGGCACTACGAGCAGTACGTC.

The gene calls are TRBV9 and TRBJ2-7, with D perhaps TRBD1 or TRBD2 (5 bases each). This CDR3 has 14 residues. Germline V CDR1 and CDR2: SGDLS, YYNGEE. V was cut by 4 bases and J by 4 bases, with 15 bases left in between. As DNA, the CDR3 is TGTGCCAGCAGCTATTCCGGGACCGATTACGAGCAGTACTTC. Amino acids: CASSYSGTDYEQYF. Looking up the rest from reference TRBV9 and TRBJ2-7 gives the full variable domain: DSGVTQTPKHLITATGQRVTLRCSPRSGDLSVYWYQQSLDQGLQFLIQYYNGEERAKGNILERFSAQQFPDLHSELNLSSLELGDSALYFCASSYSGTDYEQYFGPGTRLTVT.

This chain joins TRBV7-2 and TRBJ2-3; D may be TRBD2 (6 bases). The CDR3 consists of 14 residues. Germline V gene sequence: CDR1 SGHTA, CDR2 FQGNSA. V was trimmed by 4 bases and J by 5 bases, leaving 13 bases between them. The DNA for the CDR3 is TGTGCCAGCAGCTCGCCGGAGGGCCTAGATACGCAGTATTTT. Translation: CASSSPEGLDTQYF.

The J gene is TRBJ1-2, the V gene TRBV6-5; 8 bases are shared with TRBD1. The CDR3 runs 14 residues. The germline V gene has CDR1 MNHEY and CDR2 SVGAGI. Trimming took 6 bases from V and 5 from J; bases not matched to a gene: 8. CDR3 nucleotide sequence: TGTGCCAGCAGACGGACAGGGAATGAATATGGCTACACCTTC. Its protein is CASRRTGNEYGYTF.

This CDR3 reads CASSRTGENYGYTF. In DNA, the CDR3 is TGTGCCAGCAGTCGGACAGGCGAGAACTATGGCTACACCTTC. J is TRBJ1-2 and V is TRBV6-5; 7 bases are a match to TRBD1. With 5 bases clipped from V and 2 bases from J, the junction kept 5 bases outside the gene matches. This CDR3 is 14 amino acids long. Germline V gene data show CDR1 as MNHEY and CDR2 as SVGAGI.

The chain couples TRBV11-3 to TRBJ1-4, with D uncertain. Deletions cut 5 bases from V and 2 bases from J, with 15 bases between. CDR1 is SGHNT and CDR2 is YENEEA in the germline V gene. CDR3 length equals 16 residues. The CDR3 DNA sequence: TGTGCCAGCAGCCAAACACCAACGGGGACTAATGAAAAACTGTTTTTT. It is translated as CASSQTPTGTNEKLFF. The full variable domain, rest sourced from reference TRBV11-3 and TRBJ1-4, is EAGVVQSPRYKIIEKKQPVAFWCNPISGHNTLYWYLQNLGQGPELLIRYENEEAVDDSQLPKDRFSAERLKGVDSTLKIQPAELGDSAVYLCASSQTPTGTNEKLFFGSGTQLSVL.

This clone came up once. The chain combines TRBV5-1 with TRBJ2-2; D possibly corresponds to TRBD1 (6 bases). Per the germline V gene, CDR1 is SGHRS and CDR2 is YFSETQ. The CDR3 runs 14 residues. V lost 2 bases, J lost 2 bases, and 7 bases lay in between. The CDR3 DNA follows: TGCGCCAGCAGCTTAGGGGGTAACACCGGGGAGCTGTTTTTT. This translates into CASSLGGNTGELFF.

The table lists this clone with a count of one. The chain has TRBV5-1 and TRBJ2-3; D call uncertain. Trimming stripped 0 bases from V and 0 bases from J, with 8 bases between. Germline V gene data show CDR1 as SGHRS and CDR2 as YFSETQ. The CDR3 has 15 residues. The CDR3, as DNA: TGCGCCAGCAGCTTGGACACTGCCAGCACAGATACGCAGTATTTT. The encoded protein is CASSLDTASTDTQYF. Filled out from reference TRBV5-1 and TRBJ2-3, the complete variable domain reads KAGVTQTPRYLIKTRGQQVTLSCSPISGHRSVSWYQQTPGQGLQFLFEYFSETQRNKGNFPGRFSGRQFSNSRSEMNVSTLELGDSALYLCASSLDTASTDTQYFGPGTRLTVL.

The chain uses TRBV4-1 and TRBJ1-1; 8 bases agree with TRBD1. CDR1 and CDR2 (germline): MGHRA, YSYEKL. J gave up 5 bases and V 2 bases, and 10 bases lay outside the gene matches. The CDR3 consists of 16 residues. CDR3 coding DNA: TGCGCCAGCAGCCAAAGATCAGGGGGCATCGGAACTGAAGCTTTCTTT. Translating gives CASSQRSGGIGTEAFF.